This T cell receptor (beta chain) was found in a study of T cell responses to AZD1222 COVID-19 vaccine. Profiling relied on immunoSEQ multiplex PCR, and the TCRdb table lists in-frame clones only, not all of them. The data contain 150,000 or so clones, just under 95% of them singletons. A remark on this clone: Its target is unknown.

Germline V gene data show CDR1 as SQVTM and CDR2 as ANQGSEA. The CDR3 length is 14 residues. Trimming took 3 bases from V and 5 from J, leaving 16 bases between them. Findings and caveats of the study: Along spike, vaccine-associated CD4 TCRs were found throughout, with dominance at 160-218 and 743-854. Two doses of AZD1222 preceded a rise in Spike-specific TCR breadth and depth. Nearly half of spike-specific TCRs reportedly target unmutated variant regions. Clonal diversity was possibly underestimated, and white British individuals and females predominated among donors.

The TCR was taken from an adult in good health. The specimen was peripheral blood, collected on day 0 of AZD1222 vaccination. The J gene is TRBJ1-2, the V gene TRBV29-1; possible D gene TRBD1, 5 bases. The CDR3 sequence is CSVDEGEEGYGYTF. The CDR3 nucleotides are TGCAGCGTTGATGAAGGGGAAGAGGGGTATGGCTACACCTTC.